A single sample gave rise to the 14 T cell receptor beta chains below, sequenced in a study of T-cell reconstitution after alpha-beta-depleted transplantation in children. During its preparation, the TCRbeta library received unique molecular identifiers. TCRdb re-called the PCR reads with MiXCR, one entry per CDR3 protein. In the table there are hundreds of thousands of distinct CDR3 sequences, roughly 8.1% of which are singletons. The sample here was PBMCs, mostly from graft donor cells, taken 360 days after TCRalphabeta/CD19-depleted stem cell transplant. The receptors come from a male patient between 2 and 15 years old who had a stem cell transplant for acute myeloid leukemia, so the T cells may come from the graft donor.

This clonotype was counted ten times or more. The chain uses TRBV5-1 and TRBJ2-1; 13 bases are a match to TRBD2. Germline CDR1 and CDR2: SGHRS and YFSETQ. This CDR3 contains 16 residues. Trimming took 4 bases from V and 8 from J; bases not matched to a gene: 9. Here the CDR3 DNA reads TGCGCCAGCAGCATAAGGACTAGCGGGAGAAACGATGAGCAGTTCTTC. This encodes CASSIRTSGRNDEQFF.

The rearrangement uses TRBV20-1 and TRBJ2-3, with D perhaps matching TRBD1 (6 bases). CDR3 length equals 12 residues. Trimming shortened V by 3 bases and J by 6 bases, and 10 bases separated the two germline ends. The V gene's germline CDR1 is DFQATT and CDR2 SNEGSKA (reference sequence). The CDR3 region is CSARGAWDTQYF. As DNA, the CDR3 is TGCAGTGCTAGGGGGGCCTGGGATACGCAGTATTTT.

This clonotype was recorded a few times. The genes are TRBV20-1 and TRBJ2-5, with D perhaps given as TRBD1 or TRBD2 (6 bases each). CDR3 size: 14 residues. Looked up from germline, CDR1 is DFQATT and CDR2 is SNEGSKA (reference sequence). V dropped 1 base and J dropped 5 bases, with 14 bases sitting between them. The DNA of the CDR3 is TGCAGTGCTAGAGCCAGAGGGGGGCGGGAGACCCAGTACTTC. Its translation is CSARARGGRETQYF.

The chain is built from TRBV2 and TRBJ2-1; 8 bases align to TRBD2. The V gene's germline CDR1 is SNHLY and CDR2 FYNNEI. There are 16 residues in the CDR3. The V gene end was trimmed by 6 bases and the J gene end by 9 bases; junction bases not matched to a gene: 16. In DNA form, the CDR3 reads TGTGCCAGCAGAGAAACCGGGACTAGTATACGTACTGAGCAGTTCTTC. This sequence encodes CASRETGTSIRTEQFF.

This clonotype was picked up a small number of times. This sequence joins TRBV20-1 and TRBJ2-3, with TRBD2 matching over 12 bases. The CDR3 totals 19 residues. The trim removed 1 base at V and 0 bases at J, leaving 11 bases unmatched. CDR1 and CDR2 from the germline V gene are DFQATT and SNEGSKA (reference sequence). CDR3 in amino acids: CSARGATSGSDSSTDTQYF. CDR3 DNA: TGCAGTGCTAGAGGCGCGACTAGCGGGAGTGATAGCAGCACAGATACGCAGTATTTT.

This sequence joins TRBV5-1 and TRBJ2-1, with 7 nucleotides matching TRBD1. Germline loops: CDR1 SGHRS, CDR2 YFSETQ. J gave up 8 bases and V 0 bases, and 5 bases lay outside the gene matches. This CDR3 spans 14 amino acids. The CDR3 nucleotides are TGCGCCAGCAGCTTGGGACAGGGTTTCGATGAGCAGTTCTTC. It specifies CASSLGQGFDEQFF.

This clonotype has a count of ten or more. The chain links TRBV3-1 to TRBJ2-7; no clear D gene. The CDR3 is 14 residues long. Germline V gene data show CDR1 as LGHDT and CDR2 as YNNKEL (reference sequence). V dropped 4 bases and J dropped 7 bases, with 17 bases sitting between them. CDR3 region: CASSPFPTAREQYV. The CDR3 coding sequence is TGTGCCAGCAGCCCCTTCCCTACGGCGCGGGAGCAGTACGTC.

J is TRBJ2-3 and V is TRBV20-1; D ambiguous. This CDR3 is built from 11 residues. Between the trimmed V and J ends, which lost 4 bases and 3 bases, there was a span of 5 bases. The V gene's germline CDR1 is DFQATT and CDR2 SNEGSKA (reference sequence). CDR3 coding DNA: TGCAGTGCTATAATGACAGATACGCAGTATTTT. Its translation: CSAIMTDTQYF.

This clonotype came up many times. The rearrangement joins TRBV7-9 to TRBJ2-1; maybe TRBD2 (6 bases). V dropped 5 bases and J dropped 11 bases, with 22 bases sitting between them. In germline, CDR1 is SEHNR, CDR2 FQNEAQ (reference sequence). The CDR3 covers 15 residues. The CDR3 DNA sequence: TGTGCCAGCAGCCCAAAACATAGACTAGGAAGTAAGCAGTTCTTC. Protein sequence: CASSPKHRLGSKQFF.

This clonotype was seen a handful of times. The chain has TRBV5-1 and TRBJ2-7; TRBD1 matches 7 bases. CDR1 SGHRS and CDR2 YFSETQ come from the germline V gene. With 4 bases clipped from V and 4 bases from J, the junction kept 2 bases outside the gene matches. The CDR3 has 12 residues. In DNA, the CDR3 is TGCGCCAGCAGCGCACAGGGGTACGAGCAGTACTTC. Amino acids: CASSAQGYEQYF.

The CDR3 is CASRGLAGAITGELFF. CDR3 nucleotides: TGTGCCAGCAGAGGACTAGCGGGGGCGATAACCGGGGAGCTGTTTTTT. The J gene is TRBJ2-2, the V gene TRBV12-3 or TRBV12-4, with 13 bases matching TRBD2. This CDR3 is built from 16 residues. With V trimmed by 6 bases and J by 5 bases, 6 bases remained unmatched.

This clonotype has ten or more counts. This rearrangement joins TRBV10-3 to TRBJ2-1; D is undetermined. CDR1 is ENHRY and CDR2 is SYGVKD in the germline V gene. The CDR3 contains 13 residues. The V end was cut by 4 bases, the J end by 4 bases, with 8 bases between. The CDR3: CAISGDAYNEQFF. For the CDR3, the DNA is TGTGCCATCAGTGGCGATGCGTACAATGAGCAGTTCTTC.

This clonotype showed up many times. J is TRBJ1-1 and V is TRBV9, with 8 bases that match TRBD1. Germline V gene data show CDR1 as SGDLS and CDR2 as YYNGEE. The CDR3 runs to 15 residues. Unmatched junction bases numbered 15, after V lost 7 bases and J lost 7 bases. The CDR3 region has the DNA TGTGCCAGCGGATCTGCAGGGGGCATTCCCCATGAAGCTTTCTTT. Amino acid sequence: CASGSAGGIPHEAFF. Full variable domain (rest looked up from reference TRBV9 and TRBJ1-1): DSGVTQTPKHLITATGQRVTLRCSPRSGDLSVYWYQQSLDQGLQFLIQYYNGEERAKGNILERFSAQQFPDLHSELNLSSLELGDSALYFCASGSAGGIPHEAFFGQGTRLTVV.

Points on this clonotype: At one boundary the junction diverges from the germline segment, which might be a read error. The chain is built from TRBV7-9 and TRBJ1-5; possibly TRBD1 for D (5 bases). The germline V gene has CDR1 SEHNR and CDR2 FQNEAQ (reference sequence). CDR3 size: 12 residues. Here the CDR3 reads CASTLQDQPQHF. CDR3 in DNA: TGTGCCAGCACCTTACAGGATCAGCCCCAGCATTTT.